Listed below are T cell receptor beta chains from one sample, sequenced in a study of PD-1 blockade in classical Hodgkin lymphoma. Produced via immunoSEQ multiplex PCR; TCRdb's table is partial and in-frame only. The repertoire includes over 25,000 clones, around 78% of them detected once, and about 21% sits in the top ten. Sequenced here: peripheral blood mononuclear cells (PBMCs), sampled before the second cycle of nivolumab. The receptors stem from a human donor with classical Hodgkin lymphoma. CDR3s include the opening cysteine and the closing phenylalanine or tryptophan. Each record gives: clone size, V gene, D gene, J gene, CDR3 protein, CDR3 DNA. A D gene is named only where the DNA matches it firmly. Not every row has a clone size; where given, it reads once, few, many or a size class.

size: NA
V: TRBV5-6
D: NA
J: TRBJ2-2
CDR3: CASNLGQRGGELFF
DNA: TGTGCCAGCAACCTCGGACAAAGGGGCGGGGAGCTGTTTTTT

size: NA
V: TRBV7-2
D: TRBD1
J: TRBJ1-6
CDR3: CASSVGTAYNSPLHF
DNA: TGTGCCAGCAGCGTCGGGACAGCATATAATTCACCCCTCCACTTT

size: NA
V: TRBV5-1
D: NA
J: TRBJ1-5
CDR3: CASSPGEDPRRQPQHF
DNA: TGCGCCAGCAGCCCGGGGGAGGACCCGAGGCGTCAGCCCCAGCATTTT

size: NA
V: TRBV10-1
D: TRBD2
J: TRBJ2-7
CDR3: CAPREASGTKSSYEQYF
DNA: TGCGCCCCGCGTGAGGCTAGCGGGACCAAAAGTTCCTACGAGCAGTACTTC

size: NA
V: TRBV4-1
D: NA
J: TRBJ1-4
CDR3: CASSQGGRLNEKLFF
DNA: TGCGCCAGCAGCCAGGGAGGGCGGCTGAATGAAAAACTGTTTTTT

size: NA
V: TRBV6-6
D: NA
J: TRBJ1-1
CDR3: CASSARTISAFF
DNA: TGTGCCAGCAGTGCCCGAACCATTTCGGCTTTCTTT

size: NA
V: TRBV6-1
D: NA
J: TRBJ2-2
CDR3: CASSERARELFF
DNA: TGTGCCAGCAGTGAAAGGGCAAGGGAGCTGTTTTTT

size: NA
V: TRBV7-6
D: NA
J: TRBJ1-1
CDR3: CASSLLRGTRGSRTEAFF
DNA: TGTGCCAGCAGCTTACTGAGAGGGACCAGGGGCTCGAGGACTGAAGCTTTCTTT

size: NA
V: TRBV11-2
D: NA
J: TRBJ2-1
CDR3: CASSPPVGGRLNNEQFF
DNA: TGTGCCAGCAGCCCGCCAGTAGGGGGGCGTTTGAACAATGAGCAGTTCTTC

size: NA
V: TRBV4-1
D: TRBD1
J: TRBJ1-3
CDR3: CASSRDRDGNTIYF
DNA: TGCGCCAGCAGCCGAGACAGGGACGGAAACACCATATATTTT

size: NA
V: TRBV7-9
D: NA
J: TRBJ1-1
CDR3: CASSLGVGYTEAFF
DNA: TGTGCCAGCAGCTTAGGGGTAGGGTACACTGAAGCTTTCTTT

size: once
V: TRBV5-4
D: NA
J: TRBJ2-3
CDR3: CASSLGGGKTDTQYF
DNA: TGTGCCAGCAGCTTGGGTGGGGGGAAGACAGATACGCAGTATTTT

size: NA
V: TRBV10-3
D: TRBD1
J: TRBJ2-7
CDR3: CAISFLPGQGGEQYF
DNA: TGTGCCATCAGTTTTCTCCCGGGACAGGGAGGGGAGCAGTACTTC

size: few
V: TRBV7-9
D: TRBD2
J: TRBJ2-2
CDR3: CASSSQTLAGVLGELFF
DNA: TGTGCCAGCAGCTCACAGACGCTAGCGGGGGTACTCGGGGAGCTGTTTTTT

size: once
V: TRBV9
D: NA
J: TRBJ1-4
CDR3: CASSVAVGGVSRKLFF
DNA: TGTGCCAGCAGCGTAGCTGTCGGAGGAGTATCCCGAAAACTGTTTTTT

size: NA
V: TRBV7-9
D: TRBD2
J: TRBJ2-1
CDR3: CASSLSWAGGLNEQFF
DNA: TGTGCCAGCAGCTTAAGCTGGGCGGGGGGCCTGAATGAGCAGTTCTTC

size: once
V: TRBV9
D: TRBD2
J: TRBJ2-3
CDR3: CASSAGLAGGDTQYF
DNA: TGTGCCAGCAGCGCTGGACTAGCTGGAGGGGATACGCAGTATTTT

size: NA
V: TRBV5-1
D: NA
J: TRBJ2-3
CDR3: CASSLVGLADTQYF
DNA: TGCGCCAGCAGCTTGGTGGGGTTGGCAGATACGCAGTATTTT

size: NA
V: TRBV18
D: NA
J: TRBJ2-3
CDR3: CASSQTATDTQYF
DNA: TGTGCCAGCTCACAGACTGCGACAGATACGCAGTATTTT

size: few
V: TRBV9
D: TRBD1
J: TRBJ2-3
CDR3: CASSADRVTDTQYF
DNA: TGTGCCAGCAGCGCGGACAGGGTCACAGATACGCAGTATTTT

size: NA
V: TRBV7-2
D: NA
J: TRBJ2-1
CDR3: CASSSPGTLLQFF
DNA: TGTGCCAGCAGTTCTCCCGGGACCCTTCTGCAGTTCTTC

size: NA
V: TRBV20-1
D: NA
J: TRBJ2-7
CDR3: CSALQGGWQYF
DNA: TGCAGTGCGCTACAGGGTGGATGGCAGTACTTC

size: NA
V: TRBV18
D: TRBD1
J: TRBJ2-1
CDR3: CASSPQQGQGYNEQFF
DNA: TGTGCCAGCTCACCACAGCAGGGACAGGGCTACAATGAGCAGTTCTTC

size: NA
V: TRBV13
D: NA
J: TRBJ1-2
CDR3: CASSLEAESYGYTF
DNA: TGTGCCAGCAGCTTAGAGGCGGAGTCCTATGGCTACACCTTC

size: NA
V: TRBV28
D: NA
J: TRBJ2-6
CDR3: CASSSYRDIKTF
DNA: TGTGCCAGCAGCTCGTACCGGGACATAAAAACTTTC

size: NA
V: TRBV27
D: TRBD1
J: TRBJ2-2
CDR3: CASSWDRVAGELFF
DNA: TGTGCCAGCAGTTGGGACAGGGTGGCCGGGGAGCTGTTTTTT

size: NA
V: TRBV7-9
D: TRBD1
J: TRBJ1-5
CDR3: CASSPGGYSNQPQHF
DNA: TGTGCCAGCAGCCCAGGGGGCTATAGCAATCAGCCCCAGCATTTT

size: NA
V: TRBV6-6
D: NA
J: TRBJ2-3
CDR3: CASSSMTDTQYF
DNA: TGTGCCAGCAGTTCCATGACAGATACGCAGTATTTT

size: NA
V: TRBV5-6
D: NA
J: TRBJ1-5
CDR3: CASSLRSNQPQHF
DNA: TGTGCCAGCAGCTTGCGCAGCAATCAGCCCCAGCATTTT

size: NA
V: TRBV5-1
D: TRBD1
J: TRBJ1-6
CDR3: CASSLVGGTGGSPLHF
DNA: TGCGCCAGCAGCTTGGTAGGGGGGACAGGGGGTTCACCCCTCCACTTT

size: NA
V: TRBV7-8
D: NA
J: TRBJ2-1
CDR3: CASSAPRGRSVNNEQFF
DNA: TGTGCCAGCAGCGCTCCGCGGGGCAGGTCTGTGAACAATGAGCAGTTCTTC

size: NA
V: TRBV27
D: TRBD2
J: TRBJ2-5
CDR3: CASRPGLAGGETQYF
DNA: TGTGCCAGCAGACCAGGACTAGCGGGAGGGGAGACCCAGTACTTC

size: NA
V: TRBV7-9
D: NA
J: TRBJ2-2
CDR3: CASSLAVAGELFF
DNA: TGTGCCAGCAGCTTAGCGGTGGCCGGGGAGCTGTTTTTT